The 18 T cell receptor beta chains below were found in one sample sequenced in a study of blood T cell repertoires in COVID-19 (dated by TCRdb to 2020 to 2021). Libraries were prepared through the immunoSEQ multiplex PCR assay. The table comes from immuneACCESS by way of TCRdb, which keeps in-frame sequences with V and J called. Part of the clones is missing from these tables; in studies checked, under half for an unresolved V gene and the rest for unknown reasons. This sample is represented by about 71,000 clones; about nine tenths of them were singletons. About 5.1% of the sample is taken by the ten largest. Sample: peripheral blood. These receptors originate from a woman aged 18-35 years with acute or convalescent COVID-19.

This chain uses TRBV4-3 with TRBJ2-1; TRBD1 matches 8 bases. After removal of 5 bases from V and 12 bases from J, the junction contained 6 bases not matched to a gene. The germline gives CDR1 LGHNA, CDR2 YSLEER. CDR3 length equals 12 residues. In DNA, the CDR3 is TGCGCCAGCAGCGATCGACAGGGGTGGCAGTTCTTC. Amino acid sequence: CASSDRQGWQFF.

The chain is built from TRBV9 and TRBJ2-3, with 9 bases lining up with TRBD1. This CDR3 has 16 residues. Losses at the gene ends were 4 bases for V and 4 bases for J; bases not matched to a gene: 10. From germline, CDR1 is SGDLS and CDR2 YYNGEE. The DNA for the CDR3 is TGTGCCAGCAGCAAGACCGGGACAGGGCGTCCAGATACGCAGTATTTT. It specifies CASSKTGTGRPDTQYF.

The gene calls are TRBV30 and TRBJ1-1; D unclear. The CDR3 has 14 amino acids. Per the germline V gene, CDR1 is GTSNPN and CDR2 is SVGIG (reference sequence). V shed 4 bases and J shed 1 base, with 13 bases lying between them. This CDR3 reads CAWTWEGPNTEAFF. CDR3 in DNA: TGTGCCTGGACCTGGGAGGGCCCGAACACTGAAGCTTTCTTT.

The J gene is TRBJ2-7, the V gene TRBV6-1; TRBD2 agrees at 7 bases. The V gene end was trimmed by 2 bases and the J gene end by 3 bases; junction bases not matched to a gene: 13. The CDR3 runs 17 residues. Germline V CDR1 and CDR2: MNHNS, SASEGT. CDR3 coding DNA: TGTGCCAGCAGTGAATTAGTTGGGGGGAGGGCCTTCTACGAGCAGTACTTC. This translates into CASSELVGGRAFYEQYF.

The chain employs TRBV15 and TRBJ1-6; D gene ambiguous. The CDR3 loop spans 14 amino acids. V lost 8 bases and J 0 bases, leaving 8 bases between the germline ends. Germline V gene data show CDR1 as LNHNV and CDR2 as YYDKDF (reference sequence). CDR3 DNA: TGTGCCACCTCCTCTCGCTCCTATAATTCACCCCTCCACTTT. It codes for CATSSRSYNSPLHF.

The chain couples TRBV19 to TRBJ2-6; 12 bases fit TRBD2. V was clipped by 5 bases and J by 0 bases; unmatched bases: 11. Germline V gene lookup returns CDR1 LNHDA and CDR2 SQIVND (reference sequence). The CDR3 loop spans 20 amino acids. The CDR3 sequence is CASSARGLAGPASGANVLTF. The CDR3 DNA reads TGTGCCAGTAGTGCCCGCGGACTAGCGGGACCGGCCTCTGGGGCCAACGTCCTGACTTTC.

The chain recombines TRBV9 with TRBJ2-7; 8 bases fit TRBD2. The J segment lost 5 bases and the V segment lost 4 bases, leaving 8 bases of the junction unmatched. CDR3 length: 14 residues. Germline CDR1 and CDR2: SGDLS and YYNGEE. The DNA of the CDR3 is TGTGCCAGCAGCCCAGCGGGACTAGACCACGAGCAGTACTTC. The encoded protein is CASSPAGLDHEQYF.

The CDR3: CASSRERGAVYEQYF. The DNA for the CDR3 is TGTGCCAGCAGCAGAGAGCGGGGGGCCGTGTACGAGCAGTACTTC. This sequence joins TRBV7-8 and TRBJ2-7; 9 bases match TRBD2. The trim removed 5 bases at V and 4 bases at J, leaving 9 bases unmatched. Looked up from germline, CDR1 is SGHVS and CDR2 is FQNEAQ. The CDR3 is 15 residues long.

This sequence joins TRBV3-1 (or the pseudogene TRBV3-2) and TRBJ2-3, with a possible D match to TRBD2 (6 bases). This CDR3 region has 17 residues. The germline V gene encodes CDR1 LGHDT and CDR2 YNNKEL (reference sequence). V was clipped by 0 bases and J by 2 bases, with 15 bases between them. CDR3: CASSQDVAGNPTDTQYF. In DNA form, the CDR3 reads TGTGCCAGCAGCCAAGACGTGGCGGGGAACCCCACAGATACGCAGTATTTT.

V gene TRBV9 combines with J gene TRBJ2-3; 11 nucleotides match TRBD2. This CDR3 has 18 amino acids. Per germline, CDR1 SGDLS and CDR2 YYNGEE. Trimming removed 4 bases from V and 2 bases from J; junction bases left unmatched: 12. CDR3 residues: CASSPRGGTSGYTDTQYF. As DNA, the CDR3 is TGTGCCAGCAGCCCCCGGGGAGGGACTAGCGGTTACACAGATACGCAGTATTTT.

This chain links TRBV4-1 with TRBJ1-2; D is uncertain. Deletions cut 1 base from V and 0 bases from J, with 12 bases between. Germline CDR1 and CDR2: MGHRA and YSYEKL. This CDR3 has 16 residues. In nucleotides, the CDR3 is TGCGCCAGCAGCCAAGTCTCTGCTGGAGCTAACTATGGCTACACCTTC. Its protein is CASSQVSAGANYGYTF.

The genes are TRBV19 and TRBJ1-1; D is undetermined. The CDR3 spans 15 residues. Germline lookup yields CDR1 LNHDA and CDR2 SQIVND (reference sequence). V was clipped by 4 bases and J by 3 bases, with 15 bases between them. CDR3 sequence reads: CASSTGMRSHTEAFF. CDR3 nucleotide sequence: TGTGCCAGTAGTACTGGAATGAGGTCCCACACTGAAGCTTTCTTT.

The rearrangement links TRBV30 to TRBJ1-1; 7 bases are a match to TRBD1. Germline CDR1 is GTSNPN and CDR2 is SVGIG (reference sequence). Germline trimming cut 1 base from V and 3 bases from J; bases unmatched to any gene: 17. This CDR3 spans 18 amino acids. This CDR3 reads CAWSATHIRGLSYTEAFF. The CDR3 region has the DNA TGTGCCTGGAGTGCCACCCATATTAGGGGGCTTTCGTACACTGAAGCTTTCTTT.

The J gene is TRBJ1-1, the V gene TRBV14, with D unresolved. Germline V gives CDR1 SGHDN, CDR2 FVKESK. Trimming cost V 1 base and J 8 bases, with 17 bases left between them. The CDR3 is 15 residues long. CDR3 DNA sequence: TGTGCCAGCAGCCAAGTCGGGATAAGGACGGGCGAAGCTTTCTTT. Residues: CASSQVGIRTGEAFF.

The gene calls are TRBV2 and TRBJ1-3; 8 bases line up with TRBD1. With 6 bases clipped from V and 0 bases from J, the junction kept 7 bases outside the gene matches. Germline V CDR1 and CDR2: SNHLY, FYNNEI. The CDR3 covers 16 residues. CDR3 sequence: CASRENTGGSGNTIYF. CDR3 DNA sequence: TGTGCCAGCAGAGAAAATACAGGGGGCTCTGGAAACACCATATATTTT.

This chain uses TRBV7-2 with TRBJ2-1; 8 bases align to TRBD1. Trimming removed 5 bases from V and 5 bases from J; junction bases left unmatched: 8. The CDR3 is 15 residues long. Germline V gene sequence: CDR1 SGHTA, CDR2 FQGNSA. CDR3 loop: CASSAPGTGHNEQFF. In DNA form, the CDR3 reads TGTGCCAGCAGCGCTCCCGGGACAGGCCACAATGAGCAGTTCTTC.

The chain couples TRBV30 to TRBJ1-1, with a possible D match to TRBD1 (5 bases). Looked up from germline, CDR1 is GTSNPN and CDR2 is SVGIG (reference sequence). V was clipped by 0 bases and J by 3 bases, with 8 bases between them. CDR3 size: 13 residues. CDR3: CAWSVQGDTEAFF. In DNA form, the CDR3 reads TGTGCCTGGAGTGTTCAAGGGGACACTGAAGCTTTCTTT.

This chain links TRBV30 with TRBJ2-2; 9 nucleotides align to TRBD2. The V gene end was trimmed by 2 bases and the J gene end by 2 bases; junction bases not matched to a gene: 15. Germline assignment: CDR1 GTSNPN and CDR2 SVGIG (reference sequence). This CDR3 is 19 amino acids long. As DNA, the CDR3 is TGTGCCTGGAGTACCATAGCGGGGGCCCTCCCGGGTAACACCGGGGAGCTGTTTTTT. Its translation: CAWSTIAGALPGNTGELFF.